Each of the 10 T cell receptor beta chains below was sequenced from the same sample in a study of EBV T-cell therapy then PD-1 blockade in nasopharyngeal carcinoma. Treatment given: AdE1-LMPpoly-expanded autologous EBV-specific T-cell therapy followed by anti-PD-1 nivolumab. These receptors lack a known antigen. Data came from immunoSEQ multiplex PCR; TCRdb stores just in-frame clones and leaves some out. The sample contains roughly 14,000 clones, 84% of which appear only once. Specimen: CD8+ T cells from blood, collected at day 105 from a patient whose treatment included autologous EBV-specific T cells and nivolumab. Receptors originate from a man aged 35 to 55 with nasopharyngeal carcinoma.

The rearrangement uses TRBV15 and TRBJ2-4; TRBD1 matches 8 bases. Per germline, CDR1 LNHNV and CDR2 YYDKDF (reference sequence). This CDR3 spans 17 amino acids. The ends lost 8 bases at V and 3 bases at J; junction bases unmatched: 15. CDR3 DNA sequence: TGTGCCACCCAGGGACAGGTAGGGGGACGGAGCAAAAACATTCAGTACTTC. It encodes CATQGQVGGRSKNIQYF. The full variable domain, with the rest looked up from reference TRBV15 and TRBJ2-4, is DAMVIQNPRYQVTQFGKPVTLSCSQTLNHNVMYWYQQKSSQAPKLLFHYYDKDFNNEADTPDNFQSRRPNTSFCFLDIRSPGLGDTAMYLCATQGQVGGRSKNIQYFGAGTRLSVL.

The rearrangement joins TRBV9 to TRBJ2-5; D possibly corresponds to TRBD1 (6 bases). The CDR3 has 15 amino acids. CDR1 is SGDLS and CDR2 is YYNGEE in the germline V gene. With 4 bases removed from V and 5 bases from J, the gap between germline ends came to 18 bases. The CDR3 loop is CASSLTGLSYETQYF. The CDR3 DNA sequence: TGTGCCAGCAGCTTAACAGGGTTGAGTTATGAGACCCAGTACTTC.

V gene TRBV9 combines with J gene TRBJ1-1, with 11 bases aligning to TRBD1. V shed 4 bases, J shed 2 bases, and the junction held 7 bases outside the gene matches. The germline CDR1 and CDR2 sequences are SGDLS and YYNGEE. The length of the CDR3 is 16 residues. The CDR3, as DNA: TGTGCCAGCAGCACTCGGACAGGGGGCGGAAACACTGAAGCTTTCTTT. This codes for CASSTRTGGGNTEAFF.

This chain connects TRBV27 to TRBJ2-5, with 7 bases identical to TRBD2. V gave up 8 bases and J gave up 0 bases; unmatched junction bases: 21. The CDR3 consists of 19 residues. Germline lookup yields CDR1 MNHEY and CDR2 SMNVEV (reference sequence). The CDR3, as DNA: TGTGCCAGCGGAACCTTACGAGGCTACGGGGGGACGTACCAAGAGACCCAGTACTTC. This codes for CASGTLRGYGGTYQETQYF.

The gene calls are TRBV21-1 and TRBJ1-1; the table calls TRBD1, which could not be checked here. TRBV21-1 represents a pseudogene. This CDR3 region has 17 residues. The CDR3 loop reads CASSKRRDRAMNTEAFF. CDR3 bases: TGTGCCAGCAGCAAAAGGCGGGACAGGGCAATGAACACTGAAGCTTTCTTT.

The V call is TRBV5-1, the J call TRBJ2-7; D is possibly TRBD2 (5 bases). The V and J ends lost 0 bases and 4 bases respectively, with 8 bases between them. The CDR3 runs to 13 residues. The V gene's germline CDR1 is SGHRS and CDR2 YFSETQ. CDR3 nucleotide sequence: TGCGCCAGCAGCTTGGAGGCGGGTTACGAGCAGTACTTC. This sequence encodes CASSLEAGYEQYF.

This clone showed up just a few times. The chain is built from TRBV4-3 and TRBJ2-5, with a weak D call TRBD1 (6 bases). The germline CDR1 and CDR2 sequences are LGHNA and YSLEER. Trimming removed 0 bases from V and 4 bases from J, with 15 bases in between. CDR3 length: 16 amino acids. CDR3: CASSQDIGSGVETQYF. The DNA of the CDR3 is TGCGCCAGCAGCCAAGATATTGGGTCAGGGGTAGAGACCCAGTACTTC.

CDR3 nucleotide sequence: TGTGCCAGCAGCCTACGTCTAAACGGGGAGCTGTTTTTT. It is translated as CASSLRLNGELFF. The rearrangement links TRBV7-3 to TRBJ2-2; no reliable D call. There are 13 residues in the CDR3. V was cut by 5 bases and J by 7 bases, with 11 bases left in between. Germline assignment: CDR1 SGHTA and CDR2 FQGTGA.

Regarding this clone: Other DNA sequences in the same sample also yield this CDR3. This chain joins TRBV6-1 and TRBJ2-6; TRBD1 is a possible D gene (6 bases). The CDR3 sequence is 15 residues long. Per germline, CDR1 MNHNS and CDR2 SASEGT. The V and J ends lost 3 bases and 0 bases respectively, with 6 bases between them. The CDR3 is CASSEDSSGANVLTF. For the CDR3, the DNA is TGTGCCAGCAGTGAGGACAGCTCTGGGGCCAACGTCCTGACTTTC.

CDR3 region: CASSYERTGANTEAFF. CDR3 coding DNA: TGTGCCAGCAGTTACGAACGGACAGGGGCAAACACTGAAGCTTTCTTT. The chain combines TRBV6-5 with TRBJ1-1, with TRBD1 identical over 9 bases. After removal of 2 bases from V and 2 bases from J, the junction contained 6 bases not matched to a gene. The germline gives CDR1 MNHEY, CDR2 SVGAGI. The CDR3 consists of 16 residues.